Described below is a single T cell receptor (beta chain) sequence and its context. Methods used by the authors: Estimated nucleated cell counts came from reference gene primer amplification. The protocol was immunoSEQ multiplex PCR, while the TCRdb copy is restricted to in-frame clones and leaves out a portion. That table is the source of V, J and clone size, and D and trimming were worked out from the DNA. Counted here are more than 300,000 clones, roughly nine tenths occurring once; the ten biggest clones make up about 18%. The sample is drawn from a study of blood T cell repertoires in COVID-19. Enrollees, roughly 18 to 90 years old, lived in about two dozen US areas. This CDR3 has 14 residues. Germline V lookup: CDR1 MDHEN, CDR2 SYDVKM. The V end was cut by 5 bases, the J end by 3 bases, with 13 bases between.

The source material was PBMCs or T cells enriched from blood (not recorded which). The TCR was taken from a woman between 25 and 40 years old who had recovered from COVID-19. The J gene is TRBJ1-1, the V gene TRBV28; the D gene is possibly TRBD1 (5 bases). The DNA of the CDR3 is TGTGCCAGCAGTGGGGCGGACCGATACACTGAAGCTTTCTTT. Amino acid sequence: CASSGADRYTEAFF.